This T cell receptor (beta chain) originates from a study of long-term antiretroviral therapy in people with HIV (dated 2022 in TCRdb). For the wider study: Collection of the earliest samples took place about a decade ahead of the 2015 WHO recommendation for immediate ART, at a time when ART was typically delayed until CD4 counts fell. No cross-contamination during QIAcube processing was seen in test extractions of a monoclonal T-cell line run alongside approximately 36 polyclonal samples. A total of about 190 cryopreserved PBMC samples were contributed to the cohort by 30 adults with confirmed HIV infection, with samples collected serially over a mean of approximately six years (range 1-12). Of the approximately 30 participants with HIV, fewer than twelve were female. This retrospective serial study examined whether starting ART and sustained HIV suppression were associated with changes in the composition and diversity of the TRB repertoire in peripheral blood.

As regards this clone: The antigen this receptor binds is unknown. Base qualities are not at hand, and no much larger clone is one base apart.

The germline V gene (reference sequence) gives CDR1 as MNHNY and CDR2 as SVGAGI. The CDR3 measures 13 amino acids from cysteine to phenylalanine. Only the CDR3 DNA stays, 39 bases, in frame from base 1. The junction carries 14 bases between V and J, which are trimmed by 7 bases and 4 bases respectively. The immunoSEQ hsTCRB v3.0 assay was used at survey level resolution to sequence the TRB variable region. A depth of about 40,000-50,000 T-cell genomes per sample was targeted for TRB sequencing. Pooled TRB libraries were sequenced on an Illumina MiSeq with a v3 150-cycle kit. The authors' analysis ran thus. Analysis of repertoires was carried out in R inside a reproducible Nextflow workflow spanning QC, data transformation and analysis. LymphoSeq2, an R package for exploring AIRR-Seq data, was used to implement the custom analyses. A handful of samples that produced fewer than 5000 total TRB sequences were removed, so under 200 HIV repertoires were analyzed. Among the 170 to 200 HIV repertoires that were kept, almost 60 were collected before ART initiation and about 130 were collected after ART initiation. Each repertoire was downsampled to 5000 TRB nucleotide sequences, and summary statistics were averaged across 100 downsampling iterations. Only TRB sequences with CDR3 regions of at least seven amino acids were retained for analysis. A Shannon entropy-derived clonality score and the Gini coefficient were used to measure diversity. In the repertoire networks, any two of the top 5000 CDR3 amino acid sequences were connected whenever the two sequences differed by an edit distance of one. For TRB CDR3 amino acid sequences, GLIPH2 was used to predict antigen specificity groups and MHC restriction. To flag known CMV, EBV, HIV or tissue antigen associations, CDR3 amino acid sequences were matched against VDJdb and McPAS-TCR. Pre-ART, post-ART and control groups were compared with Wilcoxon signed-rank tests and Holm-Bonferroni correction. This immuneACCESS table, as held by TCRdb, lists in-frame sequences with V and J called but not all clones. Of the missing ones, under half trace to an unresolved V gene in checked studies; the others have no known cause. Clone size and the V and J calls come from that table; the DNA yielded D and trimming. For this sample the table gives 35,000 to 45,000 clones, of which 80% were detected only once. Together, the top ten hold roughly 6% of the sample.

Participants were included only if at least one PBMC sample before ART initiation and at least two post-ART samples were available. Treatment was received in the United States of America by all participants with HIV. Cryopreserved samples of roughly 0.95-10 million PBMC were thawed and washed before DNA extraction. At the time of the earliest PBMC sample, participants with HIV were aged between about 23 and 54 years. Per participant, PBMC samples came from 1-4 timepoints prior to ART initiation and 2-8 timepoints following ART initiation, for a median of 7 samples. Serial HIV viral load, CD4+ T-cell count, ART history and demographic data were obtained for every participant. Genomic DNA was extracted from unsorted PBMC with a Qiagen kit on a QIAcube, processed in batches of 12 samples. Summary of the overall study and its limitations: Unsorted PBMC were profiled instead of sorted CD4+ and CD8+ T cells because pre-ART samples had limited cell numbers. No data were available on ART adherence, viral resistance or therapy changes, limiting inferences about post-ART repertoire changes. HIV repertoires had narrower CDR3 length ranges than controls, and the network structure suggested an antigen-experienced repertoire that shifted only slightly toward naive after ART. Owing to limited PBMC availability, only the TCR beta chain was sequenced, without alpha chain pairing. Starting ART was linked to a significant rise in TRB diversity, yet even after long-term ART the diversity remained significantly lower than in transplant donor controls. Expanded TRB clones identified before ART initiation dominated the repertoire at all time points, although this dominance fluctuated and declined in many PLHIV after ART. The samples span the years 2004 to 2017, and the ART regimens used at that time may not be as effective as current regimens.

The sequenced sample was unsorted PBMCs, obtained 3.4 years after starting antiretroviral therapy. This TCR came from a man aged 25-40 years with HIV. The sequence joins TRBV6-6 to TRBJ2-7; the D gene cannot be named for sure. The CDR3 reads CASTSNYGYEQYF. The DNA sequence is as follows: TGTGCCAGCACCAGTAACTATGGGTACGAGCAGTACTTC.